This T cell receptor beta chain was identified during a study of early T cells in non-severe SARS-CoV-2 infection (dated by TCRdb to the early 2020s). Notes on the research overall: Because TCR sequencing relied on bulk RNA taken from unsorted whole blood, pairing of alpha and beta chains was not possible.

The library relied on 5' RACE. The sequencer was a NextSeq 500. The TCR library protocol attached unique molecular identifiers to individual cDNA molecules to correct for sequencing error and PCR bias. Both TCR alpha and beta chains were sequenced, and tight co-correlation was observed between alpha and beta sequence abundances in each sample. Per the authors' processing: Decombinator V4 was used to annotate the V gene, J gene and CDR3 of the TCR sequences. TCRs were defined as expanded if a significant change between any two time points was detected under a Poisson model with p below 0.0001. TCR abundances were normalised to the total number of TCRs sequenced in each sample and reported as counts per million. MAIT TCRs were defined by TRAV1-2 paired with TRAJ12, TRAJ20 or TRAJ33, and iNKT TCRs by TRAV10 paired with TRAJ18. A search of VDJdb, accessed on 1 November 2021, was run for TCRs annotated to CMV, EBV and SARS-CoV-2, with TCRs annotated for multiple antigens excluded. TCRdb reprocessed the public reads (quality trimming at Q25 with fastp, clone calling with MiXCR) and kept in-frame beta chains. Rows are combined by CDR3 protein, so each entry shows the most common genes and DNA. Clone size and V and J calls follow TCRdb, not the original study. This sample lists some 25,000 distinct CDR3 sequences; roughly 4.2% were detected once. In total, the top ten clones hold 15% to 18% of the sample.

This clonotype has at least ten counts. Its antigen is unknown. Per-nucleotide qualities are absent, and no much larger clonotype sits a single base away. The paper as a whole reports these results and caveats: VDJdb matching was skewed toward anti-spike CD8 responses, so virus-specific expansions were likely underestimated and private and CD4 specificities were missed.

The germline V gene provides CDR1 LGHNA and CDR2 YNFKEQ. Unmatched junction bases come to 6, with V trimmed by 0 bases and J by 3 bases. Taken from cysteine to phenylalanine, the CDR3 has 16 residues. Only the CDR3 region is kept as DNA, spanning 48 bases read in frame from base 1. Set within a cohort of healthcare workers in London, UK, this nested case-control study involved weekly PCR testing of nasopharyngeal swabs along with blood sampling. Healthcare workers were recruited between 23 and 31 March 2020, during the week of the UK lockdown, and were followed weekly for up to about 15 weeks. The sample taken for sequencing was whole blood. The chain is assembled from TRBV4-2 and TRBJ2-3, with 7 bases aligning to TRBD1. This receptor was taken from an adult who was a healthcare worker with PCR-confirmed SARS-CoV-2 infection or an uninfected control (not recorded which). The CDR3 loop reads CASSQDRGGSTDTQYF. The nucleotide sequence reads as follows: TGTGCCAGCAGCCAAGATCGAGGGGGCAGTACAGATACGCAGTATTTT.